The clone carrying this TCR beta chain is termed medium-sized (0.01 to 0.1%). As yet, its antigen is unknown. Documented time point: sample taken at primary tumor resection. The input material, whole RNA from tumor, nontumor lung or frozen PBMC, was sequenced unsorted. The CDR3 totals 16 residues. V lost 2 bases and J lost 3; bases outside the gene matches: 4. Germline-derived CDR1 and CDR2 are SGHTA and FQGNSA. The entry originates in a study of spatial heterogeneity in lung cancer. At the level of the study: Detection consistently captured more beta-chain sequences than alpha-chain sequences. Whole-study results and caveats: How many expanded intratumoral alpha and beta TCRs were present tracked the tumor mutation count, which was a count of nonsynonymous mutations.

From the 5' RACE reads, TCRdb called clonotypes with MiXCR, one entry per CDR3 protein. The repertoire has 8,000 to 9,500 distinct CDR3 sequences, about 2.7% of them found once; the top ten carry roughly 13%. This chain uses TRBV7-2 with TRBJ2-3, with 11 bases that match TRBD2. The sequence was collected from a male donor with early-stage non-small cell lung cancer. Material: lung tumor tissue, obtained at surgery. CDR3 sequence: CASSLRLAGGTDTQYF. In DNA form, the CDR3 reads TGTGCCAGCAGCTTAAGGCTAGCGGGGGGTACAGATACGCAGTATTTT.